These 17 T cell receptor beta chains originate from one sample sequenced in a study of T cell clonality in common variable immunodeficiency. Clones were read by immunoSEQ multiplex PCR, and TCRdb kept only the in-frame ones, dropping some. This repertoire holds about 40,000 clones, and none appear only once. The sequenced sample was peripheral blood mononuclear cells. The receptor set was obtained from a person between 18 and 75 years old in good health.

This clone showed up many times. The sequenced part of the CDR3 DNA is TGCAGTGCTAAGCAGGGCGGTGAG. Its protein product is CSAKQGGE. The whole CDR3 is CSAKQGGEQFF. The V call is TRBV20-1, the J call TRBJ2-1; D possibly corresponds to TRBD1 (5 bases). The read ends 3 residues before the CDR3 terminus; that terminus is restored from the germline J gene. Trimming took 4 bases from V and 9 from J, leaving 10 bases between them. This CDR3 contains 11 residues. The germline gives CDR1 DFQATT, CDR2 SNEGSKA (reference sequence).

This clone has ten or more counts. The read finishes 3 residues shy of the CDR3 end, and the germline J gene is used to complete it. The chain recombines TRBV20-1 with TRBJ2-1; 11 nucleotides line up with TRBD2. The CDR3 length is 15 residues. CDR1 and CDR2 from the germline V gene are DFQATT and SNEGSKA (reference sequence). The ends lost 5 bases at V and 5 bases at J; junction bases unmatched: 8. CDR3 region: CSAPNPSGRHNEQFF. The covered CDR3 bases are TGCAGTGCTCCTAACCCTAGCGGGAGGCACAATGAG.

Comment on this clone: The read terminates 3 residues before the CDR3 end, so the remaining end is supplied by the germline J gene. The gene calls are TRBV2 and TRBJ1-5; the D gene is possibly TRBD1 (5 bases). Trimming shortened V by 3 bases and J by 1 base, and 13 bases separated the two germline ends. Germline V gene sequence: CDR1 SNHLY, CDR2 FYNNEI. This CDR3 comprises 16 residues. The CDR3 bases that were read are TGTGCCAGCAGTGAGTCCTGGGGGGACAGCAATCAGCCC. Translated: CASSESWGDSNQP. Given in full, the CDR3 is CASSESWGDSNQPQHF.

This clone was recorded many times. The sequence runs out 3 residues before the end of the CDR3; the remainder is reconstructed from the germline J gene. V gene TRBV7-3 combines with J gene TRBJ1-1; D is ambiguous. V dropped 3 bases and J dropped 2 bases, with 4 bases sitting between them. The CDR3 is 12 amino acids. The germline CDR1 and CDR2 sequences are SGHTA and FQGTGA. The covered CDR3 bases are TGTGCCAGCAGCTTGTCTAACACTGAA. This encodes CASSLSNTE. The whole CDR3 sequence is CASSLSNTEAFF.

Regarding this clone: Read sequence stops 3 residues before the CDR3 end, and the germline J gene provides the missing end. The rearrangement uses TRBV5-4 and TRBJ2-1, with 13 bases matching TRBD2. This CDR3 spans 15 amino acids. V lost 3 bases to trimming and J lost 8 bases; unmatched junction nucleotides: 5. Germline-derived CDR1 and CDR2 are SGHNT and YYREEE (reference sequence). The CDR3 DNA, read in part, is TGTGCCAGCAGCTCTGGACTAGCGGGAGTATATGAG. Its translation: CASSSGLAGVYE. The whole CDR3 region reads CASSSGLAGVYEQFF. Filled out from reference TRBV5-4 and TRBJ2-1, the complete variable domain reads ETGVTQSPTHLIKTRGQQVTLRCSSQSGHNTVSWYQQALGQGPQFIFQYYREEENGRGNFPPRFSGLQFPNYSSELNVNALELDDSALYLCASSSGLAGVYEQFFGPGTRLTVL.

This clone was found many times. Read data end 3 residues before the CDR3 end; the end is taken from the germline J gene. This chain links TRBV4-1 with TRBJ1-1; 8 bases fit TRBD1. Losses at the gene ends were 3 bases for V and 4 bases for J; bases not matched to a gene: 4. From germline, CDR1 is MGHRA and CDR2 YSYEKL. CDR3 size: 14 residues. The CDR3: CASSQDRVSTEAFF. Partial CDR3 DNA: TGCGCCAGCAGCCAGGACAGGGTTTCCACTGAA.

As concerns this clone: The read ends 3 residues shy of where the CDR3 ends; the end is completed using the germline J gene. The chain employs TRBV5-1 and TRBJ2-7; 9 bases line up with TRBD1. Germline V gene data show CDR1 as SGHRS and CDR2 as YFSETQ. Trimming cost V 4 bases and J 3 bases; bases outside gene matches: 11. There are 16 residues in the CDR3. The part of the CDR3 DNA that was read is TGCGCCAGCAGCGAGACCGGGACAGGGCCAATCTACGAG. The encoded protein is CASSETGTGPIYE. The complete CDR3 sequence is CASSETGTGPIYEQYF.

With respect to this clone: The sequenced fragment ends 3 residues before the CDR3 boundary, so the rest is inferred from the germline J gene. This rearrangement joins TRBV7-8 to TRBJ1-4, with 7 nucleotides matching TRBD1. The V gene end was trimmed by 5 bases and the J gene end by 4 bases; junction bases not matched to a gene: 7. Germline V gene sequence: CDR1 SGHVS, CDR2 FQNEAQ. This CDR3 is built from 15 residues. Incomplete CDR3 DNA: TGTGCCAGCAGCCCTACGACAGGGAATAATGAAAAA. It is translated as CASSPTTGNNEK. The whole CDR3 protein is CASSPTTGNNEKLFF.

On this clone itself: The CDR3 end lies 3 residues beyond the end of the read and is filled in from the germline J gene. The chain is built from TRBV10-2 and TRBJ1-6; 10 nucleotides agree with TRBD1. The CDR3 is 15 residues long. CDR1 and CDR2 (germline): WSHSY, SAAADI. V lost 6 bases, J lost 7 bases, and 6 bases stayed unmatched. CDR3 protein: CASSLRTGGNSPLHF. The CDR3 DNA, read in part, is TGCGCCAGCAGCTTAAGGACAGGGGGGAATTCACCC.

This clone was seen ten or more times. The sequenced fragment ends 3 residues before the CDR3 boundary, so the rest is inferred from the germline J gene. The chain joins TRBV4-2 to TRBJ2-7, with 12 nucleotides matching TRBD2. Germline V gene sequence: CDR1 LGHNA, CDR2 YNFKEQ. V lost 4 bases, J lost 0 bases, and 10 bases stayed unmatched. The CDR3 sequence is 18 residues long. The DNA read from the CDR3 is TGTGCCAGCAGCCCTTCCCCCGTGACTAGCGGGAGCTCCTACGAG. Translating it yields CASSPSPVTSGSSYE. The full CDR3 is CASSPSPVTSGSSYEQYF.

This clone occurred many times. The CDR3 sequence: CASSLGLAGGSGELFF. The sequenced CDR3 bases are TGTGCCAGCAGCTTGGGCCTAGCGGGAGGATCCGGGGAG. V usage is TRBV7-7 and J usage is TRBJ2-2; TRBD2 agrees at 11 bases. With the read ending 3 residues before the CDR3 end, the germline J gene is used to fill in that end. Germline lookup yields CDR1 SSHAT and CDR2 FNYEAQ (reference sequence). V dropped 3 bases and J dropped 6; count of bases not matched to a gene: 6. This CDR3 is built from 16 residues.

This clone was observed at least ten times. The CDR3 is cut off 3 residues early in the read; its end comes from the germline J gene. The V gene is TRBV7-3, the J gene TRBJ1-1, with TRBD1 identical over 7 bases. V dropped 5 bases and J dropped 4; count of bases not matched to a gene: 4. The CDR3 covers 13 residues. CDR1 is SGHTA, CDR2 FQGTGA, per germline. CDR3 residues: CASSTGVGTEAFF. The CDR3 DNA, read in part, is TGTGCCAGCAGCACAGGGGTTGGCACTGAA.

About this clone: The CDR3 end falls 3 residues outside the read, so it is completed with the germline J gene. This chain connects TRBV18 to TRBJ1-2; a possible D gene is TRBD1 (6 bases). CDR1 is KGHSH and CDR2 is LQKENI in the germline V gene. The CDR3 is 16 amino acids. The sequenced CDR3 bases are TGTGCCAGCTCTAAAAGCGGGGGCGCAGGAGACAATGAC. It codes for CASSKSGGAGDND. The whole CDR3 sequence is CASSKSGGAGDNDYTF.

This clone came up many times. The CDR3 goes on 3 residues after the read ends, and that part is filled in from the germline J gene. The chain recombines TRBV19 with TRBJ2-7; 7 bases are shared with TRBD1. The V gene's germline CDR1 is LNHDA and CDR2 SQIVND (reference sequence). Trimming at V came to 5 bases and at J to 2 bases, leaving 9 bases not matched to a gene. This CDR3 spans 15 amino acids. This CDR3 reads CASSLQSTGPYEQYF. The covered CDR3 bases are TGTGCCAGTAGTCTCCAATCGACAGGGCCCTACGAG.

This clone was picked up many times. The CDR3 end is not reached by the read, which stops 3 residues before it; the germline J gene fills it in. The chain links TRBV14 to TRBJ2-1; a weak D match, TRBD2 (5 bases). The CDR3 consists of 13 residues. Trimming shortened V by 4 bases and J by 9 bases, and 13 bases separated the two germline ends. The germline gives CDR1 SGHDN, CDR2 FVKESK. The CDR3 spells CASSLGGRGEQFF. Incomplete CDR3 DNA: TGTGCCAGCAGCCTAGGCGGCCGGGGTGAG.

This clone has ten or more counts. From the germline J gene comes the end of the CDR3, since the read stops 3 residues before it. V gene TRBV2 combines with J gene TRBJ2-1; 12 nucleotides line up with TRBD2. V lost 4 bases, J lost 9 bases, and 7 bases stayed unmatched. This CDR3 has 15 amino acids. Germline V gene lookup returns CDR1 SNHLY and CDR2 FYNNEI. CDR3 residues: CASSVEPSGRGEQFF. The DNA read from the CDR3 is TGTGCCAGCAGTGTTGAGCCTAGCGGGAGGGGTGAG.

This clone was recorded many times. The CDR3 goes on 3 residues after the read ends, and that part is filled in from the germline J gene. The chain has TRBV19 and TRBJ2-7; 11 bases are shared with TRBD2. Germline CDR1 is LNHDA and CDR2 is SQIVND (reference sequence). Trimming took 5 bases from V and 0 from J; bases not matched to a gene: 12. This CDR3 region has 18 residues. The CDR3 region is CASSAGTSGEGSSYEQYF. Incomplete CDR3 DNA: TGTGCCAGTAGTGCTGGGACTAGCGGAGAGGGGAGCTCCTACGAG. Full variable domain (outside the CDR3, taken from reference TRBV19 and TRBJ2-7): DGGITQSPKYLFRKEGQNVTLSCEQNLNHDAMYWYRQDPGQGLRLIYYSQIVNDFQKGDIAEGYSVSREKKESFPLTVTSAQKNPTAFYLCASSAGTSGEGSSYEQYFGPGTRLTVT.